These T cell receptor beta chains were read from a single sample in a study of T-cell memory formation after mild COVID-19. TCRdb called the 5' RACE reads again in MiXCR, with one record for every CDR3 protein. This repertoire shows roughly 400,000 distinct CDR3 sequences, around a sixth found once; its top ten account for about a fifth. Source material: PBMCs or a T cell subset sorted from them (not recorded which). The receptors here all came from a man younger than 35 who had mild COVID-19 (a few samples of this study predate the infection). Cell type and time point are not known. The conserved cysteine and the conserved F or W are not part of the CDR3 here. The order of the fields is clone size, V gene, CDR3 protein. Expanded clones are given a class, and other clones once, few, many or no size at all.

clone size: many
V gene: TRBV4-3
CDR3 protein: ASSQAKTGGPYSYNEQF

clone size: few
V gene: TRBV4-1
CDR3 protein: ASSPRRTGGPEQY

clone size: .
V gene: TRBV29-1
CDR3 protein: SVATGVGTEAF

clone size: few
V gene: TRBV29-1
CDR3 protein: SVQSRQAHGELF

clone size: .
V gene: TRBV7-6
CDR3 protein: ASSETGTRDTGELF

clone size: .
V gene: TRBV28
CDR3 protein: ASSFGGSSQPQH

clone size: .
V gene: TRBV4-1
CDR3 protein: ASSQTTTGELF

clone size: .
V gene: TRBV7-9
CDR3 protein: ASSRKAAGTSETQY

clone size: few
V gene: TRBV6-5
CDR3 protein: ASSYSRTSGVYEQY

clone size: few
V gene: TRBV7-9
CDR3 protein: ASSLSSIPRYLAASYNEQF

clone size: few
V gene: TRBV12-3/TRBV12-4
CDR3 protein: ASSLAGLIGNTGELF

clone size: .
V gene: TRBV20-1
CDR3 protein: SAGRIRDTGELF

clone size: few
V gene: TRBV21-1
CDR3 protein: ASQPGTTTYEQY

clone size: .
V gene: TRBV4-3
CDR3 protein: ASSPGSEADTQY

clone size: .
V gene: TRBV12-3/TRBV12-4
CDR3 protein: ASRIRGGNTEAF

clone size: .
V gene: TRBV2
CDR3 protein: ASSDLWPMNTEAF

clone size: many
V gene: TRBV19
CDR3 protein: ARKTGNEQF

clone size: few
V gene: TRBV12-3/TRBV12-4
CDR3 protein: ASSLPGLYIQY

clone size: .
V gene: TRBV11-2
CDR3 protein: ASSRRPGSKSGTNEKLF

clone size: few
V gene: TRBV27
CDR3 protein: ASSLGEGKESPLH

clone size: .
V gene: TRBV28
CDR3 protein: ASSLLTSGGADTQY

clone size: few
V gene: TRBV2
CDR3 protein: ASSEWLGGTWGAF

clone size: few
V gene: TRBV28
CDR3 protein: ASSLISAAGNTIY

clone size: .
V gene: TRBV5-4
CDR3 protein: ASSFGGLAGYTGELF

clone size: .
V gene: TRBV6-5
CDR3 protein: ASSRGLGETQY

clone size: many
V gene: TRBV3-1
CDR3 protein: ASSQELLFEQY

clone size: .
V gene: TRBV7-9
CDR3 protein: ASSPALSTEAF

clone size: .
V gene: TRBV7-8
CDR3 protein: ASSLGGPYEQY

clone size: few
V gene: TRBV12-3/TRBV12-4
CDR3 protein: ASTSLGGQSPLH

clone size: .
V gene: TRBV6-2/TRBV6-3
CDR3 protein: ASYGQGTYNEQF

clone size: .
V gene: TRBV20-1
CDR3 protein: NANHGETQY

clone size: once
V gene: TRBV29-1
CDR3 protein: SACGESTDTQY

clone size: .
V gene: TRBV19
CDR3 protein: ASNDNTGELF

clone size: .
V gene: TRBV28
CDR3 protein: ASSLPRGATEAF

clone size: few
V gene: TRBV14
CDR3 protein: ASSQRARETQY

clone size: once
V gene: TRBV4-1
CDR3 protein: ASSQTGGGFGTVDTQY

clone size: few
V gene: TRBV5-1
CDR3 protein: ASKRRDSFSIETQY

clone size: few
V gene: TRBV12-3/TRBV12-4
CDR3 protein: ASRMTNTEAF

clone size: .
V gene: TRBV7-9
CDR3 protein: ASRPSNEQF

clone size: .
V gene: TRBV5-1
CDR3 protein: ASSSPGVGLNGYT

clone size: .
V gene: TRBV7-2
CDR3 protein: ASSLAPSAHNEQF

clone size: few
V gene: TRBV20-1
CDR3 protein: SAVSYATDSNQPQH

clone size: few
V gene: TRBV5-4
CDR3 protein: ASSLDRGRETQY

clone size: .
V gene: TRBV7-9
CDR3 protein: ASRPGPIYGYT

clone size: .
V gene: TRBV10-3
CDR3 protein: AIRPGGAGYGYT

clone size: many
V gene: TRBV7-2
CDR3 protein: ASSAGTSGGPEQY